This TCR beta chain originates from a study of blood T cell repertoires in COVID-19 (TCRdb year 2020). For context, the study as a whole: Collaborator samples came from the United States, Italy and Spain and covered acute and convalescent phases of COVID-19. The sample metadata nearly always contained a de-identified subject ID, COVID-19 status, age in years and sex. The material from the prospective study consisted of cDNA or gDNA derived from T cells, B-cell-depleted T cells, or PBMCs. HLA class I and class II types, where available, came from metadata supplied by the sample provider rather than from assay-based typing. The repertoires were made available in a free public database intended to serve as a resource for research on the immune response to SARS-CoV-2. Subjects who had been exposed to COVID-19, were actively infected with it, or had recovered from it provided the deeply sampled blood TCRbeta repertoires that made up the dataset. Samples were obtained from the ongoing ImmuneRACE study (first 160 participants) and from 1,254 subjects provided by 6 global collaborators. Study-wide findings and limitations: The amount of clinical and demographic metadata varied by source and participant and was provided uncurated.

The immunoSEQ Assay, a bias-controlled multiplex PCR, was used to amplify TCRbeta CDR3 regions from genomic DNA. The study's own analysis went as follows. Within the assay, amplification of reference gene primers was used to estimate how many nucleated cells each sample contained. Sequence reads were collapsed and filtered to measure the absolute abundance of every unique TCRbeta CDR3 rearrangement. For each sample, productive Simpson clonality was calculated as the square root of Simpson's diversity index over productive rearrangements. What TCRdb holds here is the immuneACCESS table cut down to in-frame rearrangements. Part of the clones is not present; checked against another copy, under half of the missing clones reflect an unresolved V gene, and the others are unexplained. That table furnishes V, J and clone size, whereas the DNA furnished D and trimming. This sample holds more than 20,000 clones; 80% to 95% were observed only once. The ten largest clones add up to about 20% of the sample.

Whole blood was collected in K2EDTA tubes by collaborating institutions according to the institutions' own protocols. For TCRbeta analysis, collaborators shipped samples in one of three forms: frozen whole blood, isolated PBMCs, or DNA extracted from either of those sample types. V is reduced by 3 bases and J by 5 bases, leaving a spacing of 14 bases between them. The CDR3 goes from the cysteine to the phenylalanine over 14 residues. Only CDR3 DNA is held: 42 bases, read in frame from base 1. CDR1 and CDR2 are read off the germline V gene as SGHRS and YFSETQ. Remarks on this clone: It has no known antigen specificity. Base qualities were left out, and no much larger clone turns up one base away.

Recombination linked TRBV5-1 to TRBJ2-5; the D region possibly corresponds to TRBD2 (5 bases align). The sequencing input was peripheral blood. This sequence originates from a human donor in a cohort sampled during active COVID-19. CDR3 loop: CASSSGVTGETQYF. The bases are TGCGCCAGCAGCTCCGGGGTTACCGGGGAGACCCAGTACTTC.